The TCR beta chain described here comes from a study of cytomegalovirus exposure and HLA in healthy donors. At the level of the study: The early release's HLA-typed donors yielded some 85 million unique TCRs. Findings and caveats of the study: Available immune exposure information covered CMV serostatus only. A later analysis appeared to link common viral pathogens to several of the most significant clusters. Reports described diagnosis of cytomegalovirus status by the classifier as highly specific and sensitive.

The CDR3 is made up of 13 amino acids. V shed 5 bases and J shed 1 base, with 10 bases lying between them. Germline-derived CDR1 and CDR2 are SGHNT and YYREEE (reference sequence). PCR employed 60 Vbeta and 13 Jbeta primers. Some clones are missing from TCRdb's copy, which holds only in-frame ones; the method was immunoSEQ multiplex PCR. The table includes about 150,000 clones, roughly 86% detected once. About this clone: Its antigen is undetermined.

The sequence was collected from a woman between 40 and 55 years old in good health and CMV-seronegative. The V gene is TRBV5-4, the J gene TRBJ2-7; D is perhaps TRBD1 (6 bases). The specimen sequenced was PBMCs. CDR3 residues: CASRPQGSYEQYF. The DNA of the CDR3 is TGTGCCAGCAGACCACAGGGTTCCTACGAGCAGTACTTC.